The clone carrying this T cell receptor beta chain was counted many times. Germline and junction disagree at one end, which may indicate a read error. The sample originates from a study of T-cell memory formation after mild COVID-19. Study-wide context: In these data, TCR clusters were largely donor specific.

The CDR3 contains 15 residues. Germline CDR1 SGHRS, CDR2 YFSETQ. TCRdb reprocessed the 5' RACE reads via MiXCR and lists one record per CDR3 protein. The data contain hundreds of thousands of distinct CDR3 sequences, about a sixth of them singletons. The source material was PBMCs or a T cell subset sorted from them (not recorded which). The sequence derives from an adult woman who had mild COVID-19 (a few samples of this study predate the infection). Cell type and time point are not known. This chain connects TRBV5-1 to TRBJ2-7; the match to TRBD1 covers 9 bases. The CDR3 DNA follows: TGTGCCAGCAGTTTGGGGGGACAGGGTGCATACGAGCAGTACTTC. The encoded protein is CASSLGGQGAYEQYF. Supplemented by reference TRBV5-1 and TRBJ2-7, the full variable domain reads KAGVTQTPRYLIKTRGQQVTLSCSPISGHRSVSWYQQTPGQGLQFLFEYFSETQRNKGNFPGRFSGRQFSNSRSEMNVSTLELGDSALYLCASSLGGQGAYEQYFGPGTRLTVT.